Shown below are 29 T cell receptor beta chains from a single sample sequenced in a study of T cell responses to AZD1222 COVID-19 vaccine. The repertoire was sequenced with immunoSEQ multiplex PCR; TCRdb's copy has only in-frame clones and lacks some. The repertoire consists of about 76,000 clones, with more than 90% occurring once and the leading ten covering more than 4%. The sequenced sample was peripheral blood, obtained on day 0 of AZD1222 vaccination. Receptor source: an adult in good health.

The CDR3, as DNA: TGTGCCAGCAGCTTGGCCCAAGGATATGGCTACACCTTC. Residues: CASSLAQGYGYTF. V is TRBV5-4 and J is TRBJ1-2, with D unclear. Germline CDR1 reads SGHNT; CDR2 reads YYREEE (reference sequence). The V end was cut by 0 bases, the J end by 5 bases, with 8 bases between. This CDR3 comprises 13 residues.

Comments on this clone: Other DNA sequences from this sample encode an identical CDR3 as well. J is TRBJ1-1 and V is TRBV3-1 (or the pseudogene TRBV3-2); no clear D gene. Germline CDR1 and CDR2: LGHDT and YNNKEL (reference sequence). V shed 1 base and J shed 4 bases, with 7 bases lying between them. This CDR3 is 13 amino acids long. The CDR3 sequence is CASSQGGSTEAFF. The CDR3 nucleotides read TGTGCCAGCAGCCAAGGGGGTAGCACTGAAGCTTTCTTT.

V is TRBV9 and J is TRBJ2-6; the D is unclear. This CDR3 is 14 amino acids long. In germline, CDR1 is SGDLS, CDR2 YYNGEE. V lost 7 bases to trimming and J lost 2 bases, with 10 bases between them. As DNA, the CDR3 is TGTGCCAGCGGCCTCGATGCTGGGGCCAACGTCCTGACTTTC. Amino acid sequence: CASGLDAGANVLTF. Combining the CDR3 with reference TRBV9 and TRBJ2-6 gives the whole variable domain DSGVTQTPKHLITATGQRVTLRCSPRSGDLSVYWYQQSLDQGLQFLIQYYNGEERAKGNILERFSAQQFPDLHSELNLSSLELGDSALYFCASGLDAGANVLTFGAGSRLTVL.

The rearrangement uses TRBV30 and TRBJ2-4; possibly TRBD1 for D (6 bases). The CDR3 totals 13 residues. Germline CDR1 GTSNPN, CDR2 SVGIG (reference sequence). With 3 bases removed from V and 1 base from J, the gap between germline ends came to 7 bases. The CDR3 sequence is CAWRRGAKNIQYF. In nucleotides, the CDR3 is TGTGCCTGGAGGAGGGGGGCCAAAAACATTCAGTACTTC.

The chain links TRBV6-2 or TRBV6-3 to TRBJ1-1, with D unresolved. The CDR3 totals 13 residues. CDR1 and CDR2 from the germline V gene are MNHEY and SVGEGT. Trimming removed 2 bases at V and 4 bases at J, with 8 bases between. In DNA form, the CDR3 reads TGTGCCAGCAGTTACAATGGGCCCACTGAAGCTTTCTTT. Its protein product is CASSYNGPTEAFF.

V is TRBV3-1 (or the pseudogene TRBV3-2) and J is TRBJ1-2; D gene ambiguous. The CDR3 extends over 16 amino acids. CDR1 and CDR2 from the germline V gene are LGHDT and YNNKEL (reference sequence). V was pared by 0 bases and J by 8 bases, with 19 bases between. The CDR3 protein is CASSQDRYSQERGYTF. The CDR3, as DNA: TGTGCCAGCAGCCAAGATCGGTACAGCCAGGAGAGGGGCTACACCTTC.

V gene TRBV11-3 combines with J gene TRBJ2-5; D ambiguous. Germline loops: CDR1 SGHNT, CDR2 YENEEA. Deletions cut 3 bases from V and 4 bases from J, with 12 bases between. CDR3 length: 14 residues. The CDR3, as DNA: TGTGCCAGCAGCTTGGGTACCCTGGGAGAGACCCAGTACTTC. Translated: CASSLGTLGETQYF.

The CDR3 here is CASSPLRDGYTF. CDR3 in DNA: TGCGCCAGCAGCCCGCTCAGGGATGGCTACACCTTC. This chain connects TRBV5-1 to TRBJ1-2; D is possibly TRBD1 (5 bases). The CDR3 loop spans 12 amino acids. Trimming left V 4 bases short and J 6 bases short, with 10 bases between. Looked up from germline, CDR1 is SGHRS and CDR2 is YFSETQ. Together with reference TRBV5-1 and TRBJ1-2, the CDR3 gives the full variable domain: KAGVTQTPRYLIKTRGQQVTLSCSPISGHRSVSWYQQTPGQGLQFLFEYFSETQRNKGNFPGRFSGRQFSNSRSEMNVSTLELGDSALYLCASSPLRDGYTFGSGTRLTVV.

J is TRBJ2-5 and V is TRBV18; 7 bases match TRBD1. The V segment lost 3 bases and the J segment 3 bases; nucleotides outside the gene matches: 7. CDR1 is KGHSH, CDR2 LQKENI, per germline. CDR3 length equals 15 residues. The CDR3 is CASSPDRVREETQYF. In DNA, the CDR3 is TGTGCCAGCTCACCCGACAGGGTGCGTGAAGAGACCCAGTACTTC.

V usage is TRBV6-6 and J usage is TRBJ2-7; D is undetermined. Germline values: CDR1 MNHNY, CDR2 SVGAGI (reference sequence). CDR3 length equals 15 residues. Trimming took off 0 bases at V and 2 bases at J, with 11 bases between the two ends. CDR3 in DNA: TGTGCCAGCAGTTACTCCTGGACGGCCACCTACGAGCAGTACTTC. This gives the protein CASSYSWTATYEQYF.

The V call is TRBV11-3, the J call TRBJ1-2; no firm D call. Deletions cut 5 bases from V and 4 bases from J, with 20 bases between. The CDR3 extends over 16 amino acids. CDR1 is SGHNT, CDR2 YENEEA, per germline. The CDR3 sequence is CASSHGPYLTVYGYTF. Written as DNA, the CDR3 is TGTGCCAGCAGCCACGGGCCCTACCTAACCGTCTATGGCTACACCTTC.

The CDR3 loop reads CAWSPGGGSNEQFF. CDR3 nucleotide sequence: TGTGCCTGGAGTCCCGGCGGAGGCTCCAATGAGCAGTTCTTC. This chain joins TRBV30 and TRBJ2-1; a weak D match, TRBD2 (5 bases). The CDR3 has 14 amino acids. V lost 2 bases to trimming and J lost 6 bases, with 14 bases between them. Per the germline V gene, CDR1 is GTSNPN and CDR2 is SVGIG (reference sequence).

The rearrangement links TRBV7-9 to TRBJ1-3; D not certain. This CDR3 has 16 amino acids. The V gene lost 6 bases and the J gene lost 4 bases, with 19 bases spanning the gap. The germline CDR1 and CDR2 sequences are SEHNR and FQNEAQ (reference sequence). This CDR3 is CASSNHMGFFGNTIYF. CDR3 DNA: TGTGCCAGCAGTAACCATATGGGGTTTTTCGGAAACACCATATATTTT.

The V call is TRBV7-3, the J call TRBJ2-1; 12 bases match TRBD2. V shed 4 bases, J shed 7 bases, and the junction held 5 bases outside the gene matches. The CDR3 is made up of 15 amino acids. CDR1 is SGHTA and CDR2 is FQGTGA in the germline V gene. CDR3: CASSSLAGGPNEQFF. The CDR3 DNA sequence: TGTGCCAGCAGCTCCCTAGCGGGAGGGCCAAATGAGCAGTTCTTC.

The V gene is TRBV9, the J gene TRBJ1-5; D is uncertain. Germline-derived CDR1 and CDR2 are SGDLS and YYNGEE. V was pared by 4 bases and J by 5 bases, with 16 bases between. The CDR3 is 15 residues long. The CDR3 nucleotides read TGTGCCAGCAGCTCGGACGGGCAGTCCGATCAGCCCCAGCATTTT. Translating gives CASSSDGQSDQPQHF.

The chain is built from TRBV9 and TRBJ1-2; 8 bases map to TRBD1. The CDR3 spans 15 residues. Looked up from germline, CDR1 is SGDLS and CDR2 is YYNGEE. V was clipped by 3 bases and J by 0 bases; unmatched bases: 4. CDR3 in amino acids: CASSAGQGSNYGYTF. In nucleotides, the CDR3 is TGTGCCAGCAGCGCTGGACAGGGATCTAACTATGGCTACACCTTC.

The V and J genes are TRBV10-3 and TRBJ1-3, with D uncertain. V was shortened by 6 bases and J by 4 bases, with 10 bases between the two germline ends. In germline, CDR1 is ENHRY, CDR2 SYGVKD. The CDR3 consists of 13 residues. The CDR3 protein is CAIRQPSGNTIYF. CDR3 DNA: TGTGCCATCAGACAACCATCCGGAAACACCATATATTTT.

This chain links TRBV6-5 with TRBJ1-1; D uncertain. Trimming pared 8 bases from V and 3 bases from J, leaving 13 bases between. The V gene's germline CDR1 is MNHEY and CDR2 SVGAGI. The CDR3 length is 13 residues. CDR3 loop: CASEDRWDTEAFF. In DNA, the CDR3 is TGTGCCAGCGAGGATAGGTGGGACACTGAAGCTTTCTTT.

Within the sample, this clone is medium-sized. The CDR3 protein is CASSQGGFGSPLHF. As DNA, the CDR3 is TGTGCCAGCAGCCAAGGAGGGTTTGGTTCACCCCTCCACTTT. This sequence joins TRBV4-2 and TRBJ1-6; no firm D call. V was pared by 1 base and J by 9 bases, with 10 bases between. CDR1 and CDR2 from the germline V gene are LGHNA and YNFKEQ. The CDR3 covers 14 residues.

CDR3 loop: CASSKGTGHVYTF. In DNA form, the CDR3 reads TGTGCCAGCAGCAAAGGTACAGGGCATGTCTACACCTTC. V usage is TRBV21-1 and J usage is TRBJ1-2; the table gives TRBD1 as D, unverified against the DNA. TRBV21-1 is termed a pseudogene. This CDR3 comprises 13 residues.

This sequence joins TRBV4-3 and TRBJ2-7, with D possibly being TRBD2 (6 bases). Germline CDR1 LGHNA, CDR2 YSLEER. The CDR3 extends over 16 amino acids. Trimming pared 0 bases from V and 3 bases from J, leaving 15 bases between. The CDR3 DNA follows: TGCGCCAGCAGCCAAGATTTGGGGAGGAGGAACTACGAGCAGTACTTC. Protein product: CASSQDLGRRNYEQYF.

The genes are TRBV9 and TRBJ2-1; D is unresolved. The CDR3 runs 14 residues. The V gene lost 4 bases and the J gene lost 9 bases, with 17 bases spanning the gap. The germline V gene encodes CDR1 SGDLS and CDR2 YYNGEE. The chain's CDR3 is CASSPPLGGGEQFF. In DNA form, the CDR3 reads TGTGCCAGCAGCCCCCCTCTAGGTGGCGGTGAGCAGTTCTTC.

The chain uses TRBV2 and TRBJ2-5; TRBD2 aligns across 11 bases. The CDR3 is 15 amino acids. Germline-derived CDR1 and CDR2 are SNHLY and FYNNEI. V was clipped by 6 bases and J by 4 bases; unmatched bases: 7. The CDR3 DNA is TGTGCCAGCAGAGTCACTAGCGGGGGAGGAGAGACCCAGTACTTC. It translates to CASRVTSGGGETQYF.

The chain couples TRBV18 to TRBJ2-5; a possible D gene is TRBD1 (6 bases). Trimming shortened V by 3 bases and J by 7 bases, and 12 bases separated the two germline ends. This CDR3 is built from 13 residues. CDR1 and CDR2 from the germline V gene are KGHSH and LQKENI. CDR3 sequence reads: CASSPDSPGTQYF. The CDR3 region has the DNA TGTGCCAGCTCACCGGACAGTCCCGGGACCCAGTACTTC.

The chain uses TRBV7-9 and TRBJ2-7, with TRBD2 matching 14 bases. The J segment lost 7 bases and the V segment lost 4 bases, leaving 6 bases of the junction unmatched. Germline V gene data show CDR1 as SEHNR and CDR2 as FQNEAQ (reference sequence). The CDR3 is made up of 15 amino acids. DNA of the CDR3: TGTGCCAGCAGCTCCCGGACTAGCGGGAGGTGGGAGCAGTACTTC. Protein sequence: CASSSRTSGRWEQYF.

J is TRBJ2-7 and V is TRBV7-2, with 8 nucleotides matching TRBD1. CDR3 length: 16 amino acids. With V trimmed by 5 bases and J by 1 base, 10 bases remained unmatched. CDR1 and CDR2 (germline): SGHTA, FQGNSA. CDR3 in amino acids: CASSPRTGQGSYEQYF. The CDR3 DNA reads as TGTGCCAGCAGCCCACGGACAGGGCAGGGTTCCTACGAGCAGTACTTC. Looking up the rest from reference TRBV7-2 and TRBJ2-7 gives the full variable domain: GAGVSQSPSNKVTEKGKDVELRCDPISGHTALYWYRQSLGQGLEFLIYFQGNSAPDKSGLPSDRFSAERTGGSVSTLTIQRTQQEDSAVYLCASSPRTGQGSYEQYFGPGTRLTVT.

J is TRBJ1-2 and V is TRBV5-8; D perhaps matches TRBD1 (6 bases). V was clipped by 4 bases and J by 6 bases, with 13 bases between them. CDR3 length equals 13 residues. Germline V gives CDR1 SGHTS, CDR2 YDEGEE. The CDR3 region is CASSQGFLDGYTF. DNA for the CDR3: TGTGCCAGCAGCCAGGGGTTTCTGGATGGCTACACCTTC.

The CDR3 region has the DNA TGTGCCAGCAGCTTAGGCGGACTAGTCCATAATGAGCAGTTCTTC. Translated: CASSLGGLVHNEQFF. The chain is built from TRBV7-2 and TRBJ2-1; 7 bases align to TRBD2. V was clipped by 1 base and J by 7 bases; unmatched bases: 7. This CDR3 region has 15 residues. Germline lookup yields CDR1 SGHTA and CDR2 FQGNSA.

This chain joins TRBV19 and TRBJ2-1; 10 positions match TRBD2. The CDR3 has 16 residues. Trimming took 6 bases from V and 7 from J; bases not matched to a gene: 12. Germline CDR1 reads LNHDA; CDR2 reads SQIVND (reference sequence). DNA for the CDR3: TGTGCCAGTAGCAGGAGCGGGAGGGCCTCGGAAAATGAGCAGTTCTTC. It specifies CASSRSGRASENEQFF.